Sequencing of this T cell receptor (beta chain) was carried out in a study of a mutant IDH1 vaccine in newly diagnosed glioma. Of note for this clone: Its antigen is currently unknown.

This CDR3 has 15 residues. V lost 5 bases to trimming and J lost 4 bases, with 15 bases between them. Germline V gene sequence: CDR1 SGHVS, CDR2 FNYEAQ. Profiled with immunoSEQ multiplex PCR; TCRdb holds only in-frame clones, not every one. The table shows more than 40,000 clones, with approximately 78% occurring only once. Regarding time point: week 5, during vaccination. Every single dose of the vaccine, 300 ug of mutant IDH1 20-mer peptide, came with topical imiquimod. Source: PBMCs, taken from a glioma patient whose treatment included an IDH1 peptide vaccine. This sequence originates from a woman in her 40s with glioma. The chain joins TRBV7-6 to TRBJ1-3; no definite D call. The CDR3 region has the DNA TGTGCCAGCAGCCCACGGAGCACGGGGGGAAACACCATATATTTT. Its protein product is CASSPRSTGGNTIYF.